Below, 31 T cell receptor beta chains from the same sample are listed, as sequenced in a study of radiation and T cells in renal cell carcinoma. Libraries were prepared by immunoSEQ multiplex PCR; TCRdb keeps only in-frame clonotypes and omits some of them. The repertoire includes around 140,000 clones, approximately 86% of them detected once, and around 17% sits in the top ten. Sample time point: blood 4 weeks post-SBRT, at nephrectomy. Treatment noted: 15 Gy SBRT to primary tumor, nephrectomy 4 weeks later. Material: blood, obtained from a patient whose treatment included radiotherapy and nephrectomy. The receptor source for this set is a woman aged 45-60 years with renal cell carcinoma.

The V gene is TRBV5-8, the J gene TRBJ2-7; D may correspond to TRBD1 or TRBD2 (5 bases each). This CDR3 comprises 13 residues. CDR1 SGHTS and CDR2 YDEGEE come from the germline V gene. The V gene lost 5 bases and the J gene lost 6 bases, with 15 bases spanning the gap. This chain's CDR3 is CASRAGTFGEQYF. The DNA of the CDR3 is TGTGCCAGCAGGGCCGGGACCTTCGGCGAGCAGTACTTC.

The chain couples TRBV7-6 to TRBJ2-7, with D perhaps TRBD1 (5 bases). The V end lost 0 bases, the J end lost 5 bases, and 14 bases lay between the germline ends. The germline CDR1 and CDR2 sequences are SGHVS and FNYEAQ. This CDR3 region has 15 residues. The CDR3: CASSLAPAGSDEQYF. CDR3 DNA sequence: TGTGCCAGCAGCTTAGCGCCGGCAGGGTCGGACGAGCAGTACTTC. The full variable domain, its missing parts supplied by reference TRBV7-6 and TRBJ2-7, is GAGVSQSPRYKVTKRGQDVALRCDPISGHVSLYWYRQALGQGPEFLTYFNYEAQQDKSGLPNDRFSAERPEGSISTLTIQRTEQRDSAMYRCASSLAPAGSDEQYFGPGTRLTVT.

The V call is TRBV18, the J call TRBJ2-1, with TRBD1 matching over 8 bases. Germline trimming cut 5 bases from V and 7 bases from J; bases unmatched to any gene: 4. This CDR3 spans 13 amino acids. CDR1 is KGHSH and CDR2 is LQKENI in the germline V gene. CDR3 DNA: TGTGCCAGCTCAACCGGACAGGGTAATGAGCAGTTCTTC. Its protein is CASSTGQGNEQFF.

The chain uses TRBV5-4 and TRBJ2-1; D gene uncertain. CDR3 length equals 15 residues. V gave up 1 base and J gave up 6 bases, with 14 bases separating them. Looked up from germline, CDR1 is SGHNT and CDR2 is YYREEE (reference sequence). This CDR3 reads CASSLIGQAGNEQFF. The CDR3 coding sequence is TGTGCCAGCAGCTTGATTGGGCAGGCTGGCAATGAGCAGTTCTTC.

This clone was observed a single time. The V call is TRBV9, the J call TRBJ2-1; the match to TRBD2 covers 12 bases. V lost 0 bases and J lost 2; bases outside the gene matches: 9. The germline CDR1 and CDR2 sequences are SGDLS and YYNGEE. The CDR3 totals 19 residues. CDR3 DNA sequence: TGTGCCAGCAGCGTAGTCGCCGGACTAGCGGGAAGACCCTACAATGAGCAGTTCTTC. This encodes CASSVVAGLAGRPYNEQFF.

The J gene is TRBJ2-7, the V gene TRBV2; TRBD1 might be the D (6 bases). V shed 5 bases and J shed 2 bases, with 10 bases lying between them. Looked up from germline, CDR1 is SNHLY and CDR2 is FYNNEI. This CDR3 is built from 13 residues. The CDR3 loop is CASSKQGPYEQYF. As DNA, the CDR3 is TGTGCCAGCAGTAAACAGGGACCCTACGAGCAGTACTTC.

Here the CDR3 reads CASSGGLGSTDTQYF. The CDR3 coding sequence is TGTGCCAGCAGCGGAGGACTCGGGAGCACAGATACGCAGTATTTT. The genes are TRBV5-4 and TRBJ2-3; weak D call: TRBD2 (5 bases). The CDR3 totals 15 residues. The V and J ends lost 4 bases and 0 bases respectively, with 12 bases between them. Germline CDR1 reads SGHNT; CDR2 reads YYREEE (reference sequence).

This rearrangement joins TRBV7-2 to TRBJ2-5; no definite D call. This CDR3 is built from 13 residues. Between the trimmed V and J ends, which lost 5 bases and 4 bases, there was a span of 11 bases. The germline gives CDR1 SGHTA, CDR2 FQGNSA. CDR3 nucleotide sequence: TGTGCCAGCAGCCCTTCTCTCGGAGAGACCCAGTACTTC. It yields the protein CASSPSLGETQYF.

This chain uses TRBV5-1 with TRBJ1-1; the match to TRBD1 covers 9 bases. V lost 4 bases to trimming and J lost 1 base; unmatched junction nucleotides: 2. Germline CDR1 and CDR2: SGHRS and YFSETQ. The CDR3 extends over 14 amino acids. The CDR3 nucleotides read TGCGCCAGCAGCCAACAGGGGGCGAACACTGAAGCTTTCTTT. It codes for CASSQQGANTEAFF.

This chain links TRBV5-4 with TRBJ1-2; D is ambiguous. Germline CDR1 and CDR2: SGHNT and YYREEE (reference sequence). Deletions cut 1 base from V and 1 base from J, with 11 bases between. The CDR3 covers 15 residues. The CDR3, as DNA: TGTGCCAGCAGCTTGAATGCAGGAAATAACTATGGCTACACCTTC. This translates into CASSLNAGNNYGYTF. Combining the CDR3 with reference TRBV5-4 and TRBJ1-2 gives the whole variable domain ETGVTQSPTHLIKTRGQQVTLRCSSQSGHNTVSWYQQALGQGPQFIFQYYREEENGRGNFPPRFSGLQFPNYSSELNVNALELDDSALYLCASSLNAGNNYGYTFGSGTRLTVV.

The rearrangement uses TRBV4-2 and TRBJ2-1, with 7 bases that match TRBD2. Germline lookup yields CDR1 LGHNA and CDR2 YNFKEQ. V shed 1 base, J shed 4 bases, and the junction held 4 bases outside the gene matches. The CDR3 is 15 residues long. The CDR3: CASSQVGGGYNEQFF. In DNA form, the CDR3 reads TGTGCCAGCAGCCAAGTCGGGGGAGGGTACAATGAGCAGTTCTTC.

This clone was observed a handful of times. V gene TRBV18 combines with J gene TRBJ2-2; D is undetermined. V lost 3 bases to trimming and J lost 3 bases, with 2 bases between them. CDR1 is KGHSH, CDR2 LQKENI, per germline. CDR3 length equals 12 residues. The CDR3 DNA reads as TGTGCCAGCTCACCTTACACCGGGGAGCTGTTTTTT. It is translated as CASSPYTGELFF. The whole variable domain, remainder taken from reference TRBV18 and TRBJ2-2, is NAGVMQNPRHLVRRRGQEARLRCSPMKGHSHVYWYRQLPEEGLKFMVYLQKENIIDESGMPKERFSAEFPKEGPSILRIQQVVRGDSAAYFCASSPYTGELFFGEGSRLTVL.

The chain recombines TRBV6-5 with TRBJ1-5; unclear D gene. CDR1 MNHEY and CDR2 SVGAGI come from the germline V gene. The CDR3 sequence is 12 residues long. With 5 bases removed from V and 6 bases from J, the gap between germline ends came to 8 bases. The CDR3 DNA is TGTGCCAGCAGTGAATTGTCTCAGCCCCAGCATTTT. Translated, it gives CASSELSQPQHF.

This rearrangement joins TRBV11-2 to TRBJ2-5; D unclear. The germline V gene encodes CDR1 SGHAT and CDR2 FQNNGV. The CDR3 length is 13 residues. The germline V and J ends were trimmed by 0 bases and 5 bases, with 7 bases remaining between them. The CDR3 spells CASSLESRETQYF. CDR3 DNA sequence: TGTGCCAGCAGCTTAGAATCGCGGGAGACCCAGTACTTC.

The chain uses TRBV2 and TRBJ1-4; tentative D call: TRBD1 (6 bases). V lost 7 bases to trimming and J lost 8 bases, with 11 bases between them. Germline assignment: CDR1 SNHLY and CDR2 FYNNEI. This CDR3 spans 12 amino acids. The CDR3 reads CASNIGGEKLFF. The CDR3 nucleotides are TGTGCCAGCAACATAGGGGGGGAAAAACTGTTTTTT.

This chain joins TRBV13 and TRBJ2-5; TRBD1 aligns across 7 bases. There are 13 residues in the CDR3. Trimming at V came to 4 bases and at J to 2 bases, leaving 1 base not matched to a gene. Germline V gene data show CDR1 as PRHDT and CDR2 as FYEKMQ (reference sequence). Written as DNA, the CDR3 is TGTGCCAGCAGCTCGACAGGGCAAGAGACCCAGTACTTC. Translation: CASSSTGQETQYF.

This chain joins TRBV6-5 and TRBJ2-6; the D is unclear. Deletions cut 7 bases from V and 3 bases from J, with 13 bases between. The CDR3 consists of 15 residues. From germline, CDR1 is MNHEY and CDR2 SVGAGI. The CDR3 sequence is CASIQTSDGANVLTF. CDR3 sequence (DNA): TGTGCCAGCATTCAGACCTCCGATGGGGCCAACGTCCTGACTTTC.

The rearrangement uses TRBV7-3 and TRBJ1-1, with D unclear. Germline V gene lookup returns CDR1 SGHTA and CDR2 FQGTGA. This CDR3 comprises 15 residues. The V and J ends lost 1 base and 0 bases respectively, with 9 bases between them. Here the CDR3 reads CASSLMAGMNTEAFF. CDR3 sequence (DNA): TGTGCCAGCAGCTTAATGGCGGGCATGAACACTGAAGCTTTCTTT.

The chain employs TRBV7-9 and TRBJ2-7, with D possibly TRBD2 on 6 matching bases. The CDR3 has 14 amino acids. The ends were cut back, 4 bases at V and 6 bases at J, with 16 bases in the middle. In germline, CDR1 is SEHNR, CDR2 FQNEAQ (reference sequence). CDR3 bases: TGTGCCAGCAGCTCCGTGGCCCGGGACTCCGAGCAGTACTTC. Its translation: CASSSVARDSEQYF.

V usage is TRBV6-5 and J usage is TRBJ1-2, with D unresolved. The V end was cut by 5 bases, the J end by 8 bases, with 15 bases between. The germline V gene has CDR1 MNHEY and CDR2 SVGAGI. The CDR3 has 13 residues. CDR3 DNA sequence: TGTGCCAGCAGTCCGGACGGTTTTGGGGGCTACACCTTC. Amino acids: CASSPDGFGGYTF.

The chain employs TRBV9 and TRBJ1-4, with D possibly matching TRBD1 (5 bases). The CDR3 spans 14 residues. Germline V CDR1 and CDR2: SGDLS, YYNGEE. Trimming pared 3 bases from V and 8 bases from J, leaving 14 bases between. The CDR3 spells CASSAGDPYEKLFF. CDR3 sequence (DNA): TGTGCCAGCAGCGCCGGGGACCCCTACGAAAAACTGTTTTTT.

This clone was observed a single time. This rearrangement joins TRBV6-1 to TRBJ1-1, with D perhaps matching TRBD1 (5 bases). V shed 3 bases and J shed 4 bases, with 9 bases lying between them. The CDR3 runs 13 residues. Germline CDR1 and CDR2: MNHNS and SASEGT. CDR3 protein: CASSEGVSTEAFF. Here the CDR3 DNA reads TGTGCCAGCAGTGAGGGGGTGAGCACTGAAGCTTTCTTT.

V and J are TRBV10-1 and TRBJ1-1; weak D call: TRBD1 (5 bases). The CDR3 loop spans 13 amino acids. The germline CDR1 and CDR2 sequences are WNHNN and SYGVQD (reference sequence). The V end lost 5 bases, the J end lost 8 bases, and 15 bases lay between the germline ends. The CDR3 sequence is CASSRTRDREAFF. The CDR3 nucleotides read TGCGCCAGCAGTCGGACCAGGGATCGGGAAGCTTTCTTT.

The chain is built from TRBV4-3 and TRBJ2-1; 10 nucleotides agree with TRBD2. The germline CDR1 and CDR2 sequences are LGHNA and YSLEER. Unmatched junction bases numbered 16, after V lost 2 bases and J lost 15 bases. The CDR3 runs 16 residues. CDR3 nucleotide sequence: TGCGCCAGCAGCCAAACCACCGGGACTAGCGAAACCCTCCGGTTCTTC. It specifies CASSQTTGTSETLRFF.

This chain joins TRBV7-9 and TRBJ2-2, with 12 bases aligning to TRBD2. This CDR3 comprises 17 residues. CDR1 and CDR2 from the germline V gene are SEHNR and FQNEAQ (reference sequence). V shed 11 bases, J shed 1 base, and the junction held 11 bases outside the gene matches. The CDR3 DNA reads as TGTGCCGCGACTAGCGGGGGCAAACCTGAGAACACCGGGGAGCTGTTTTTT. The encoded protein is CAATSGGKPENTGELFF.

This clone was counted between two and nine times. V and J are TRBV6-5 and TRBJ1-1; 7 bases align to TRBD1. CDR1 is MNHEY, CDR2 SVGAGI, per germline. This CDR3 contains 14 residues. The trim removed 6 bases at V and 1 base at J, leaving 5 bases unmatched. This CDR3 reads CASRQGRANTEAFF. In nucleotides, the CDR3 is TGTGCCAGCAGACAGGGGCGAGCGAACACTGAAGCTTTCTTT.

The chain is built from TRBV19 and TRBJ2-3; 8 nucleotides agree with TRBD2. After removal of 8 bases from V and 4 bases from J, the junction contained 5 bases not matched to a gene. The germline V gene has CDR1 LNHDA and CDR2 SQIVND (reference sequence). The CDR3 has 13 residues. The CDR3 DNA follows: TGTGCCAGTGGTAACGGGAGGGCAGATACGCAGTATTTT. Protein product: CASGNGRADTQYF.

The V call is TRBV5-1, the J call TRBJ2-7; D remains unclear. The length of the CDR3 is 15 residues. The V and J ends lost 4 bases and 4 bases respectively, with 18 bases between them. Germline loops: CDR1 SGHRS, CDR2 YFSETQ. In DNA, the CDR3 is TGCGCCAGCAGCGCAAGGATTGTCGGACCGTACGAGCAGTACTTC. It translates to CASSARIVGPYEQYF. The full variable domain, its missing parts supplied by reference TRBV5-1 and TRBJ2-7, is KAGVTQTPRYLIKTRGQQVTLSCSPISGHRSVSWYQQTPGQGLQFLFEYFSETQRNKGNFPGRFSGRQFSNSRSEMNVSTLELGDSALYLCASSARIVGPYEQYFGPGTRLTVT.

V is TRBV9 and J is TRBJ2-1; the match to TRBD1 covers 8 bases. Germline V gives CDR1 SGDLS, CDR2 YYNGEE. The V segment lost 6 bases and the J segment 3 bases; nucleotides outside the gene matches: 11. This CDR3 has 16 amino acids. The CDR3 nucleotides are TGTGCCAGCAACCATCTCCGGACAGGGAGCTACAATGAGCAGTTCTTC. Translating it yields CASNHLRTGSYNEQFF. Variable domain in full (rest from reference TRBV9 and TRBJ2-1): DSGVTQTPKHLITATGQRVTLRCSPRSGDLSVYWYQQSLDQGLQFLIQYYNGEERAKGNILERFSAQQFPDLHSELNLSSLELGDSALYFCASNHLRTGSYNEQFFGPGTRLTVL.

By share, this clone counts as medium-sized. The chain uses TRBV19 and TRBJ2-5, with a weak D call TRBD1 (7 bases). V was clipped by 9 bases and J by 2 bases, with 19 bases between them. Looked up from germline, CDR1 is LNHDA and CDR2 is SQIVND (reference sequence). This CDR3 region has 15 residues. The CDR3 here is CASRRWAGGQETQYF. The CDR3 nucleotides read TGTGCCAGCCGGCGATGGGCAGGGGGGCAAGAGACCCAGTACTTC.

The J gene is TRBJ1-5, the V gene TRBV5-6; tentatively, D is TRBD1 (5 bases). The CDR3 loop spans 14 amino acids. The germline gives CDR1 SGHDT, CDR2 YYEEEE. The germline V and J ends were trimmed by 4 bases and 6 bases, with 14 bases remaining between them. The CDR3 is CASSPGGEAQPQHF. CDR3 sequence (DNA): TGTGCCAGCAGCCCGGGGGGGGAGGCTCAGCCCCAGCATTTT. Combining the CDR3 with reference TRBV5-6 and TRBJ1-5 gives the whole variable domain DAGVTQSPTHLIKTRGQQVTLRCSPKSGHDTVSWYQQALGQGPQFIFQYYEEEERQRGNFPDRFSGHQFPNYSSELNVNALLLGDSALYLCASSPGGEAQPQHFGDGTRLSIL.